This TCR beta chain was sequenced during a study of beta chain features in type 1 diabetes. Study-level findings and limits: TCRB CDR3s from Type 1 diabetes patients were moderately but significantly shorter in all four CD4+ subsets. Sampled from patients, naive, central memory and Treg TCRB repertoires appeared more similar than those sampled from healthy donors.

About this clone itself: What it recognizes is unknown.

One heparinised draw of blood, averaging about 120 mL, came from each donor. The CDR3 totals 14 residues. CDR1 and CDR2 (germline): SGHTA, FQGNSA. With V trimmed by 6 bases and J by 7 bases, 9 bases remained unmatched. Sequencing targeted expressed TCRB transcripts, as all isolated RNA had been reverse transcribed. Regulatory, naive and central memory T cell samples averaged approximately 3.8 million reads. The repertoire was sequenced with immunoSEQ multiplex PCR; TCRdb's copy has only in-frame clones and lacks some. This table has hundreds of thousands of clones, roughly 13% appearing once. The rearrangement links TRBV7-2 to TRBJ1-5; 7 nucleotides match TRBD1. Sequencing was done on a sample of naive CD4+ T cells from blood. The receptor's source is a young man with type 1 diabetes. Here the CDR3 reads CASSPGQRRQPQHF. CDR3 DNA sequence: TGTGCCAGCAGTCCGGGACAGAGAAGGCAGCCCCAGCATTTT.